The rows below give T cell receptor beta chains drawn from one sample of a study of molecular identifiers for immune sequencing clone quantification. TCRdb itself ran the PCR reads through MiXCR, one entry per CDR3 protein. This sample has some 35,000 distinct CDR3 sequences, with under 20% found just once. Material: naive CD8+ T cells from blood, with Jurkat cell RNA spiked in. Receptors originate from a human donor in good health. Some libraries in this study had Jurkat cell RNA spiked in. The conserved cysteine and the conserved F or W are not part of the CDR3 here. Each record gives: CDR3 protein, clone size, V gene. A row's size may be missing; if present it is once, few, many or a size class.

cdr3_aa: ASSDGQGIAYTEAF
clone_size: many
v_call: TRBV2

cdr3_aa: ASSQDLGGLRGEQY
clone_size: many
v_call: TRBV4-2

cdr3_aa: ASSLAIYDGTSPLH
clone_size: many
v_call: TRBV7-6

cdr3_aa: ASSITGAGELF
clone_size: many
v_call: TRBV19

cdr3_aa: ASSLSSALYNEQF
clone_size: many
v_call: TRBV28

cdr3_aa: ASSPPGAIQETQY
clone_size: few
v_call: TRBV7-9

cdr3_aa: ASSQDAVTGRRAYNEQF
clone_size: many
v_call: TRBV4-2

cdr3_aa: ASSSRGFYGYT
clone_size: NA
v_call: TRBV27

cdr3_aa: ASSYLASLAKNIQY
clone_size: many
v_call: TRBV6-5

cdr3_aa: ASSMPGTKTDTQY
clone_size: many
v_call: TRBV7-9

cdr3_aa: ASSWTSGGYEQY
clone_size: NA
v_call: TRBV27

cdr3_aa: ASSQEAASVTQY
clone_size: many
v_call: TRBV3-1

cdr3_aa: ASSLDRGRQETQY
clone_size: NA
v_call: TRBV5-3

cdr3_aa: ASSLGHDIQETQY
clone_size: NA
v_call: TRBV11-2

cdr3_aa: SARDGGEAF
clone_size: many
v_call: TRBV20-1

cdr3_aa: ASSQALPMSSYEQY
clone_size: many
v_call: TRBV4-1

cdr3_aa: ASSSLTGGGTQY
clone_size: many
v_call: TRBV13

cdr3_aa: ASSFRPGQGLNTEAF
clone_size: many
v_call: TRBV7-9

cdr3_aa: ASSFRVGALSYNEQF
clone_size: few
v_call: TRBV5-1

cdr3_aa: ASSQGLAPYEQY
clone_size: many
v_call: TRBV5-6

cdr3_aa: ASSLAGTGGPADTQY
clone_size: many
v_call: TRBV7-7

cdr3_aa: SASGTIFGTDTQY
clone_size: few
v_call: TRBV20-1

cdr3_aa: ASSRGGASSSGANVLT
clone_size: many
v_call: TRBV7-8

cdr3_aa: ASSYGQGASYEQY
clone_size: few
v_call: TRBV6-5

cdr3_aa: TSSYSPRSTQETQY
clone_size: NA
v_call: TRBV6-5

cdr3_aa: ASSQGGGSYEQY
clone_size: many
v_call: TRBV4-3

cdr3_aa: ASSLTPSNQPQH
clone_size: many
v_call: TRBV27

cdr3_aa: ASSLTGDYEQY
clone_size: many
v_call: TRBV5-6

cdr3_aa: ASKTTGSYTGELF
clone_size: NA
v_call: TRBV19

cdr3_aa: ASSFGRLTEAF
clone_size: many
v_call: TRBV28

cdr3_aa: ASSFAGSGGT
clone_size: NA
v_call: TRBV11-2

cdr3_aa: ASSPDSYSNQPQH
clone_size: NA
v_call: TRBV11-2

cdr3_aa: ASSLGVLAAYEQY
clone_size: medium-sized
v_call: TRBV7-2

cdr3_aa: AAGTSEITDTQY
clone_size: many
v_call: TRBV13

cdr3_aa: ASSPRDRDNNEQF
clone_size: few
v_call: TRBV4-1

cdr3_aa: ASSVGNTGELF
clone_size: NA
v_call: TRBV25-1

cdr3_aa: ASSHGRNQPQH
clone_size: many
v_call: TRBV4-1

cdr3_aa: ASSRLNTEAF
clone_size: many
v_call: TRBV6-5

cdr3_aa: ASSYPTGAGTGTEAF
clone_size: many
v_call: TRBV6-6

cdr3_aa: SARESPENTEAF
clone_size: many
v_call: TRBV20-1

cdr3_aa: ASSQDIGGGWEQY
clone_size: many
v_call: TRBV4-3

cdr3_aa: ASRSGTGGPDTQY
clone_size: medium-sized
v_call: TRBV12-3/TRBV12-4

cdr3_aa: ASSLMNNEQF
clone_size: few
v_call: TRBV11-3

cdr3_aa: ASSLGLGPRLAEYYNEQF
clone_size: few
v_call: TRBV7-9

cdr3_aa: ASSGQIPDKQF
clone_size: few
v_call: TRBV27

cdr3_aa: ASTMAAAIRTPENYGYT
clone_size: many
v_call: TRBV4-3

cdr3_aa: ASMSISSPISGKKNIQY
clone_size: many
v_call: TRBV6-5

cdr3_aa: ASSYGLAGVDTQY
clone_size: many
v_call: TRBV27

cdr3_aa: ASSFGLAGEKQETQY
clone_size: many
v_call: TRBV5-1